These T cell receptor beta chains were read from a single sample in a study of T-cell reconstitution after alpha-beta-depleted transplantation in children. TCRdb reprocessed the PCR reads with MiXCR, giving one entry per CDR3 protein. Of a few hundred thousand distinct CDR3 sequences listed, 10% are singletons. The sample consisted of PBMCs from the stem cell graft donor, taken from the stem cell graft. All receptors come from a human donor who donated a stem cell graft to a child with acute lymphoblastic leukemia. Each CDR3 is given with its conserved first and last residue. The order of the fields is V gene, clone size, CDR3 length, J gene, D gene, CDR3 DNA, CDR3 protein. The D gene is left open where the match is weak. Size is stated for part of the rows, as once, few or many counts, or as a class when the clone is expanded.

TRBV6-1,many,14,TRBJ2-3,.,TGTGCCAGCAGCCACGACGGGCCGAGGGATACGCAGTATTTT,CASSHDGPRDTQYF
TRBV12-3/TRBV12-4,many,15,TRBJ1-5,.,TGTGCCAGCAGGTTCCGGGACACGGATAATCAGCCCCAGCATTTT,CASRFRDTDNQPQHF
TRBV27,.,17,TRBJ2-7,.,TGTGCCAGCAGTTTAGGGTTCCGCGGGGCCTACTCCTACGAGCAGTACTTC,CASSLGFRGAYSYEQYF
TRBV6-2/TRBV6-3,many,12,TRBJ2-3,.,TGTGCCAGCACTGGAGGGATAGATACGCAGTATTTT,CASTGGIDTQYF
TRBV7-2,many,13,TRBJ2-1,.,TGCGCCAGCAGCTTGGCCCCCTACAATGAGCAGTTCTTC,CASSLAPYNEQFF
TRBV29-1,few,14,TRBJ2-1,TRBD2,TGCAGCGTTGAAGTTTCGACTAGCATGGATGAGCAGTTCTTC,CSVEVSTSMDEQFF
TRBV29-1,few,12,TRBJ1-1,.,TGCAGCGTTCACACAGGGTACACTGAAGCTTTCTTT,CSVHTGYTEAFF
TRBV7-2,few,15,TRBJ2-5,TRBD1,TGTGCCAGCAGCTTTCAGGGACAGGTCCAAGAGACCCAGTACTTC,CASSFQGQVQETQYF
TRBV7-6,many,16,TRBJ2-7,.,TGTGCCAGCAGCGAACTCTCCGAGGACGGCTTCTACGAGCAGTACTTC,CASSELSEDGFYEQYF
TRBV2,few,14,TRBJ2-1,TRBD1,TGTGCCAGCAGAGCCTTGGGACAGTCCGATGAGCAGTTCTTC,CASRALGQSDEQFF
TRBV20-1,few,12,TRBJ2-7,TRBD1,TGCAGTGCTCGGGACAGCCCCTACGAGCAGTACTTC,CSARDSPYEQYF
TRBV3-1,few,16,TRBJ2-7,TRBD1,TGTGCCAGCAGCCAAGAATGGACAGGGGACCCCTACGAGCAGTACTTC,CASSQEWTGDPYEQYF
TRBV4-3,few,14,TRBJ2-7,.,TGCGCCAGCAGCCAAGATGTAATAGCGGATAGGCAGTACTTC,CASSQDVIADRQYF
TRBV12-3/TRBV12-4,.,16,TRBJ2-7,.,TGTGCCAGCAGTCCGCACACCGGGACTTCTTCCTACGAGCAGTACTTC,CASSPHTGTSSYEQYF
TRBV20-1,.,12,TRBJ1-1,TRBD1,TGCAGTGCTAGACGACAGGGGGTAGGAGCTTTCTTT,CSARRQGVGAFF
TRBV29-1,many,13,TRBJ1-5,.,TGCAGCGTTGGGCAGGGAGGGAATCAGCCCCAGCATTTT,CSVGQGGNQPQHF
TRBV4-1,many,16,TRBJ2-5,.,TGCGCCAGCAGCCAAGGTTGGCTAGCTATACAAGAGACCCAGTACTTC,CASSQGWLAIQETQYF
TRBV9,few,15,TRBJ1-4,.,TGTGCCAGCAGCGTAGGCAGAACAACTAATGAAAAACTGTTTTTT,CASSVGRTTNEKLFF
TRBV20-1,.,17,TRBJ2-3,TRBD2,TGCAGTGCTAGGGCCCCCTTACTAGCGGGAGTCGCCGATACGCAGTATTTT,CSARAPLLAGVADTQYF
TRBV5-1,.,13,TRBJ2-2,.,TGCGCCAGCAGCCTGTTGACTGACGGGGAGCTGTTTTTT,CASSLLTDGELFF
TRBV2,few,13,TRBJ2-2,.,TGTGCCAGCACCCTCGGGGTTCCCGGGGAGCTGTTTTTT,CASTLGVPGELFF
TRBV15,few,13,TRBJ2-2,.,TGTGCCGCCGGTTTATCGAACACCGGGGAGCTGTTTTTT,CAAGLSNTGELFF